Sequencing of this T cell receptor beta chain was carried out in a study of beta chain features in type 1 diabetes. The study's findings and limits: Researchers report that Type 1 diabetes patients had moderately but significantly shorter TCRB CDR3s across all four CD4+ subsets. Within the patient group, naive, central memory and Treg TCRB repertoires appeared more similar to each other than within healthy donors. Over-representation of high TCR-expressing cells was a possible consequence of cDNA sequencing.

All of the isolated RNA was reverse transcribed, so expressed TCRB transcripts were sequenced. Sequenced by immunoSEQ multiplex PCR; TCRdb stores in-frame clones only, minus some. Here the sample spans 53,000 or so clones, about three fifths being singletons. Sampling consisted of one heparinised blood draw per donor, averaging roughly 100 mL. All sorted populations exceeded 95% purity. To note about this clone: Its cognate antigen is unknown.

The CDR3 covers 12 residues. The V end lost 0 bases, the J end lost 7 bases, and 6 bases lay between the germline ends. Per germline, CDR1 SGHAT and CDR2 FQNNGV. Sequencing input: stem cell memory CD4+ T cells from blood. The chain uses TRBV11-2 and TRBJ1-2; D remains unclear. This clonotype was sampled from a woman aged 25 to 39 with type 1 diabetes. This CDR3 is CASSLEAAGYTF. The CDR3 DNA reads TGTGCCAGCAGCTTAGAAGCGGCTGGCTACACCTTC. The full variable domain, with the rest looked up from reference TRBV11-2 and TRBJ1-2, is EAGVAQSPRYKIIEKRQSVAFWCNPISGHATLYWYQQILGQGPKLLIQFQNNGVVDDSQLPKDRFSAERLKGVDSTLKIQPAKLEDSAVYLCASSLEAAGYTFGSGTRLTVV.